This is a list of T cell receptor beta chains from one sample in a study of blood T cell repertoires in COVID-19. TCRdb's copy holds only in-frame clones and misses some; the assay was immunoSEQ multiplex PCR. This sample has approximately 200,000 clones, with 86% found just once. Sequencing input: peripheral blood. The receptors derive from a woman between 45 and 65 years old with acute or convalescent COVID-19. Each CDR3 is given with its conserved first and last residue.

>15|TRBV5-4|TRBJ1-1
CASSRDGGFETEAFF
>15|TRBV6-5|TRBJ2-1
CAIPTGTSGTYEQFF
>14|TRBV7-2|TRBJ2-7
CASSSPGGPYEQYF
>12|TRBV11-3|TRBJ2-1
CASSYPGEEQFF
>16|TRBV4-1|TRBJ2-1
CASSQSTSGGLREQFF
>15|TRBV6-6|TRBJ2-7
CASAPGTSEVYEQYF
>17|TRBV24-1|TRBJ2-3
CATSGGIAGGSTDTQYF
>15|TRBV18|TRBJ2-3
CASSMNRGGEDTQYF
>14|TRBV6-5|TRBJ2-5
CASSSFGSQETQYF
>14|TRBV6-5|TRBJ1-1
CASRDGQGFTEAFF
>16|TRBV7-6|TRBJ2-3
CASSLRLAGGTDTQYF
>15|TRBV11-2|TRBJ1-4
CASSLGTGSNEKLFF
>17|TRBV5-5|TRBJ2-6
CASSLGGRGAGANVLTF
>14|TRBV5-4|TRBJ1-2
CASSLRGLHYGYTF
>14|TRBV27|TRBJ1-2
CATGRTGYDYGYTF
>16|TRBV18|TRBJ1-5
CASSPLPGQVFLPQHF
>15|TRBV3-1/TRBV3-2|TRBJ2-7
CASSGLRDLPYEQYF
>15|TRBV7-9|TRBJ2-2
CASSRDREITGELFF
>15|TRBV19|TRBJ1-5
CASSITGDSNQPQHF
>15|TRBV3-1/TRBV3-2|TRBJ2-3
CASSQEGPVEGTQYF
>16|TRBV18|TRBJ2-3
CASSPQASGGGDTQYF
>15|TRBV7-7|TRBJ2-1
CASSPSGMGPTEQFF
>14|TRBV5-8|TRBJ1-1
CASRFQGANTEAFF
>14|TRBV19|TRBJ2-7
CASRTSGSSNEQYF
>14|TRBV7-2|TRBJ2-2
CASSFSGFKGELFF
>14|TRBV19|TRBJ1-2
CASSSWQGAHGYTF
>15|TRBV7-9|TRBJ2-2
CASSFFRGSTGELFF
>16|TRBV7-2|TRBJ2-5
CASSLVAGDLQGTQYF
>13|TRBV19|TRBJ1-2
CASQYRGLDGYTF
>14|TRBV6-5|TRBJ1-1
CASSQGGVDTEAFF